This T cell receptor beta chain derives from a study of blood T cell repertoires in COVID-19. CDR3 length equals 13 residues. Unmatched junction bases numbered 4, after V lost 6 bases and J lost 5 bases. Looked up from germline, CDR1 is SQVTM and CDR2 is ANQGSEA. Per the original data handling: Amplification of reference gene primers provided the estimated nucleated cell counts. Produced via immunoSEQ multiplex PCR; TCRdb's table is partial and in-frame only. D and trimming come from the DNA, and the V and J calls and clone size come from that table. The sample has over 80,000 clones, 80% seen once. Input material: peripheral blood. This TCR came from a woman in her sixties or seventies with acute or convalescent COVID-19. V is TRBV29-1 and J is TRBJ2-2, with 9 bases identical to TRBD1. The CDR3 region has the DNA TGCAGCGTCCTACAGGGGGCTACCGGGGAGCTGTTTTTT. It translates to CSVLQGATGELFF.